The subject of this entry is one T cell receptor (beta chain). Its antigen is undetermined. It was genomic DNA that served as the template for profiling TCR beta VDJ and CDR3. One entry per CDR3 protein results from TCRdb running MiXCR on the reads. The repertoire includes approximately 220,000 distinct CDR3 sequences, approximately 51% of them detected once, and roughly 21% sits in the top ten. The patients chosen for sequencing had shown expansion of CD8+CD57+ cells (detected by flow cytometry). The sample originates from a study of CD8+CD57+ T cells in acquired aplastic anemia. Study-wide results and caveats: Patients and controls had in common around 29 CD8+ CDR3 sequences. Controls did not differ significantly from patients in CD8+ Simpson's diversity.

Trimming took 6 bases from V and 7 from J, leaving 17 bases between them. The CDR3 covers 13 residues. CDR1 and CDR2 from the germline V gene are SQVTM and ANQGSEA. This sequence originates from a human donor with aplastic anemia. This chain joins TRBV29-1 and TRBJ2-3; possible D gene TRBD2, 6 bases. Sequenced sample: sorted CD4+, CD8+, or CD8+CD57+ T cells (not recorded which) from PBMCs. CDR3 amino acids: CSVELALQHTQYF. The CDR3 DNA reads as TGCAGCGTAGAACTAGCCCTCCAACATACGCAGTATTTT.